The subject of this entry is one T cell receptor beta chain. The V gene end was trimmed by 2 bases and the J gene end by 1 base; junction bases not matched to a gene: 5. This CDR3 spans 17 amino acids. Germline lookup yields CDR1 SGHAT and CDR2 FQDESV (reference sequence). Donors had localized lung adenocarcinoma, a non-small cell lung cancer. TCRdb reanalysed the PCR reads using MiXCR and keeps one entry per CDR3 protein. The sample carries 3,900 or so distinct CDR3 sequences, about 65% recorded once. This sample is drawn from a study of CD4 and CD8 cells across lung adenocarcinoma regions. The chain links TRBV11-1 to TRBJ2-1; TRBD2 aligns across 10 bases. Sequencing was carried out using CD8+ T cells from the margin of a lung tumor. This TCR was sampled from a female donor with lung adenocarcinoma. The CD4 and CD8 labels of this study may be unreliable. DNA for the CDR3: TGTGCCAGCAGCTTACGTCTAGCGGGAGAATCCTACAATGAGCAGTTCTTC. Translating gives CASSLRLAGESYNEQFF.